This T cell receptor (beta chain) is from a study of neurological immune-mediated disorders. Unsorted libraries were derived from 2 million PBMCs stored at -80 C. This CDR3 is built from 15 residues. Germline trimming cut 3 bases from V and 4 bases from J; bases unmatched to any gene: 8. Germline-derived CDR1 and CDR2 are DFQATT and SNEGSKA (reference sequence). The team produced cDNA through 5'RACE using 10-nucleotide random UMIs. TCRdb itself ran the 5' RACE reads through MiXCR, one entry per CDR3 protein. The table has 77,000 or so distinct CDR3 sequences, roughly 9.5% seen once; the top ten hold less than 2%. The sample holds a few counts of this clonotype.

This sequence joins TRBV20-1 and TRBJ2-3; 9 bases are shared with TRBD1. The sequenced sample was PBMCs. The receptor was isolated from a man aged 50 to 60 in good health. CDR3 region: CSASLDRGSADTQYF. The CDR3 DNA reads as TGCAGTGCTAGTCTGGACAGGGGATCGGCAGATACGCAGTATTTT.